The rows below give T cell receptor beta chains drawn from one sample of a study of blood T cell repertoires in COVID-19. TCRdb's copy holds only in-frame clones and misses some; the assay was immunoSEQ multiplex PCR. The sample holds 200,000 to 250,000 clones, 90% seen once. The sequenced sample was PBMCs or T cells enriched from blood (not recorded which). The origin of the receptors is a man younger than 40 who had been exposed to COVID-19. CDR3s include the opening cysteine and the closing phenylalanine or tryptophan. Each record gives: clone size, J gene, V gene, D gene, CDR3 protein, CDR3 DNA. The D gene is left open where the match is weak. Only part of the rows carry a size: once, few, many, or a class if the clone is expanded.

-	TRBJ2-3	TRBV7-3	-	CASSLNRDTQYF	TGTGCCAGCAGCTTAAATCGGGATACGCAGTATTTT
once	TRBJ2-7	TRBV7-9	-	CASSHVRLPIHEQYF	TGTGCCAGCAGCCACGTGAGACTACCTATCCACGAGCAGTACTTC
-	TRBJ1-1	TRBV13	TRBD1	CASSPGQGSSEAFF	TGTGCCAGCAGCCCCGGACAGGGCAGTTCAGAAGCTTTCTTT
-	TRBJ1-2	TRBV18	-	CASHRAPGSGYTF	TGTGCCAGCCACCGCGCCCCGGGTAGTGGCTACACCTTC
-	TRBJ2-1	TRBV7-9	TRBD1	CASSSTGWVMFF	TGTGCCAGCAGCTCGACAGGGTGGGTTATGTTCTTC
-	TRBJ2-6	TRBV24-1	-	CATSDPGDPNFSGANVLTF	TGTGCCACCAGTGACCCAGGGGACCCGAACTTCTCTGGGGCCAACGTCCTGACTTTC
-	TRBJ2-1	TRBV7-6	-	CASSEGLRSEQFF	TGTGCCAGCAGCGAAGGACTGCGCTCTGAGCAGTTCTTC
-	TRBJ1-1	TRBV7-2	TRBD1	CASSRDSLNTEAFF	TGTGCCAGCAGCCGGGACAGCTTGAACACTGAAGCTTTCTTT
-	TRBJ1-1	TRBV5-4	-	CASSPDPENRAFF	TGTGCCAGCAGCCCGGATCCGGAGAACAGGGCTTTCTTT
-	TRBJ1-4	TRBV29-1	-	CSVELGGEKLFF	TGCAGCGTTGAGCTAGGAGGTGAAAAACTGTTTTTT
-	TRBJ1-1	TRBV29-1	-	CSVIWGRGTEAFF	TGCAGCGTAATATGGGGGCGTGGCACTGAAGCTTTCTTT
-	TRBJ1-2	TRBV9	TRBD1	CASSVGDRGYGYTF	TGTGCCAGCAGCGTAGGAGACAGGGGCTATGGCTACACCTTC
-	TRBJ1-2	TRBV19	-	CASLRTVSFYYGYTF	TGTGCCAGCCTTCGGACAGTGAGCTTTTACTATGGCTACACCTTC
-	TRBJ2-5	TRBV5-1	-	CASTLVRQTQETQYF	TGCGCCAGCACCCTTGTAAGACAGACCCAAGAGACCCAGTACTTC
-	TRBJ2-3	TRBV19	TRBD1	CASSPPDRPTDTQYF	TGTGCCAGTAGTCCCCCGGACAGGCCCACAGATACGCAGTATTTT
-	TRBJ1-2	TRBV28	-	CASSVGTFGYTF	TGTGCCAGCAGTGTTGGGACTTTCGGCTACACCTTC
-	TRBJ2-2	TRBV2	TRBD2	CASSGTSGGTGELFF	TGTGCCAGCAGTGGGACTAGCGGGGGTACTGGGGAGCTGTTTTTT
once	TRBJ2-3	TRBV4-3	TRBD1	CASSQASRTGSSDTQYF	TGCGCCAGCAGCCAAGCTTCCCGGACAGGGAGTTCAGATACGCAGTATTTT
-	TRBJ1-2	TRBV4-2	TRBD1	CASSQNRGEYTF	TGTGCCAGCAGCCAGAACAGGGGCGAGTACACCTTC
-	TRBJ1-5	TRBV7-2	-	CASSLEAWGRQPQHF	TGTGCCAGCAGCTTAGAAGCTTGGGGGCGCCAGCCCCAGCATTTT
-	TRBJ2-7	TRBV2	TRBD1	CANLGQGYEQYF	TGTGCCAACCTGGGACAGGGCTACGAGCAGTACTTC
-	TRBJ1-2	TRBV7-7	TRBD1	CASSYRGMGQANYGYTF	TGTGCCAGCAGCTATCGAGGTATGGGACAGGCTAACTATGGCTACACCTTC
-	TRBJ2-1	TRBV15	TRBD2	CATSREGGGSQSSYNEQFF	TGTGCCACCAGCAGAGAGGGCGGGGGGTCGCAGAGCTCCTACAATGAGCAGTTCTTC
-	TRBJ2-7	TRBV13	TRBD1	CASSLGQASYEQYF	TGTGCCAGCAGCTTGGGACAGGCCTCCTACGAGCAGTACTTC
-	TRBJ2-7	TRBV4-1	TRBD1	CASSQDEGTAYEQYF	TGCGCCAGCAGCCAAGATGAGGGGACAGCATACGAGCAGTACTTC
-	TRBJ2-7	TRBV28	TRBD2	CASSPLRGGTYEQYF	TGTGCCAGCAGTCCCCTTCGGGGGGGGACCTACGAGCAGTACTTC
-	TRBJ2-2	TRBV3-1/TRBV3-2	-	CASSLRRAGTGELFF	TGTGCCAGCAGCCTGAGGAGGGCGGGCACCGGGGAGCTGTTTTTT
-	TRBJ2-7	TRBV15	-	CATSRPGLGSYEQYF	TGTGCCACCAGCAGACCGGGACTCGGATCCTACGAGCAGTACTTC
-	TRBJ1-4	TRBV19	-	CASSPTSREKLFF	TGTGCCAGTAGTCCTACCTCGAGGGAAAAACTGTTTTTT
once	TRBJ1-1	TRBV7-8	TRBD1	CASSLVRQGDTEAFF	TGTGCCAGCAGCTTAGTACGACAGGGGGACACTGAAGCTTTCTTT
-	TRBJ2-2	TRBV2	-	CASNRPGVDDTGELFF	TGTGCCAGCAATCGGCCGGGGGTTGACGACACCGGGGAGCTGTTTTTT
-	TRBJ2-2	TRBV14	-	CASSQVGAGTGELFF	TGTGCCAGCAGCCAAGTTGGTGCAGGGACCGGGGAGCTGTTTTTT
-	TRBJ2-7	TRBV15	TRBD2	CATSWTSGASYEQYF	TGTGCCACCAGCTGGACTAGCGGGGCATCCTACGAGCAGTACTTC
-	TRBJ2-3	TRBV4-2	TRBD2	CASSQDGLAGGPSTDTQYF	TGTGCCAGCAGCCAGGACGGACTAGCGGGGGGTCCTAGCACAGATACGCAGTATTTT
-	TRBJ1-6	TRBV6-5	-	CASSYITGTNSPLHF	TGTGCCAGCAGTTACATCACAGGGACAAATTCACCCCTCCACTTT
-	TRBJ1-2	TRBV7-2	-	CASSLDGGGNNYGYTF	TGTGCCAGCAGCTTAGATGGGGGCGGAAATAACTATGGCTACACCTTC
-	TRBJ2-1	TRBV5-5	TRBD1	CASSSDRAPLNEQFF	TGTGCCAGCAGCTCAGACAGGGCCCCCCTCAATGAGCAGTTCTTC
-	TRBJ2-7	TRBV4-1	TRBD1	CASSHRLDRGYEQYF	TGCGCCAGCAGCCACCGTCTCGACAGGGGCTACGAGCAGTACTTC
once	TRBJ2-7	TRBV7-9	-	CASSNRGIGQYF	TGTGCCAGCAGCAATAGGGGGATAGGGCAGTACTTC
-	TRBJ1-4	TRBV3-1/TRBV3-2	TRBD1	CASSHGDRRGEKLFF	TGTGCCAGCAGCCACGGGGACAGAAGGGGTGAAAAACTGTTTTTT
-	TRBJ1-1	TRBV30	-	CAWSVLPRNTEAFF	TGTGCCTGGAGTGTACTACCCAGGAACACTGAAGCTTTCTTT
-	TRBJ1-1	TRBV5-5	-	CASSIGQLNTEAFF	TGTGCCAGCAGCATAGGACAGTTGAACACTGAAGCTTTCTTT